This T cell receptor (beta chain) appears in the sequencing data of a study of T cell responses to AZD1222 COVID-19 vaccine. Study findings and constraints: No repertoire was sampled before or during the peak T cell response, only after it. Dominant CD4 TCR responses targeted spike regions 160-218 and 743-854.

Concerning this clone itself: As yet, its antigen is unknown.

Generated by immunoSEQ multiplex PCR, the TCRdb table keeps only in-frame clones and is missing some. The sample lists approximately 150,000 clones, more than 85% occurring once. V lost 4 bases, J lost 7 bases, and 6 bases stayed unmatched. Looked up from germline, CDR1 is SNHLY and CDR2 is FYNNEI. The length of the CDR3 is 13 residues. The sequencing used peripheral blood, collected 28 days after the second AZD1222 dose. This TCR came from an adult who received the AZD1222 COVID-19 vaccine. This rearrangement joins TRBV2 to TRBJ2-5; 7 positions match TRBD2. The CDR3 protein is CASSVSGGGTQYF. CDR3 DNA: TGTGCCAGCAGTGTGTCAGGCGGGGGGACCCAGTACTTC.